The rows below give T cell receptor beta chains drawn from one sample of a study of blood T cell repertoires in COVID-19. Libraries were prepared by immunoSEQ multiplex PCR; TCRdb keeps only in-frame clonotypes and omits some of them. The repertoire holds 250,000 to 300,000 clones, with 88% as singletons. The specimen sequenced was peripheral blood. Receptor source: a woman between 70 and 85 years old with COVID-19, enrolled during active disease. Each CDR3 is given with its conserved first and last residue. Size tells how often a clone was seen (once, few, many) or the class of an expanded clone, and some rows leave it out.

>TRBJ2-7|TRBV28|.
CASSRGTVYEQYF
>TRBJ1-4|TRBV7-8|few
CASSFSGTGVGGEKLFF
>TRBJ1-5|TRBV28|.
CASRESGHRNQPQHF
>TRBJ1-3|TRBV7-2|few
CASSPQGTYSGNTIYF
>TRBJ2-5|TRBV21-1|.
CASSNVWGTSGRGGETQYF
>TRBJ2-7|TRBV7-8|.
CASSLERLASYEQYF
>TRBJ1-1|TRBV6-5|.
CASSSQMNTEAFF
>TRBJ2-2|TRBV5-1|once
CASNRQETNTGELFF
>TRBJ1-5|TRBV12-3/TRBV12-4|few
CASRRGVDQPQHF
>TRBJ1-2|TRBV2|.
CASSDGATPVGYTF
>TRBJ1-1|TRBV18|.
CASSPTGDTEAFF
>TRBJ2-1|TRBV12-3/TRBV12-4|.
CASRPDRGHEQFF